The T cell receptor beta chain described here comes from a study of siplizumab effects on memory and regulatory T cells (dated by TCRdb to about 2019). Concerning the study at large: The study examined how the anti-CD2 antibody siplizumab affects alloreactive T-cell subsets in allogeneic mixed lymphocyte reactions built from human PBMCs. Paper-wide results and their limitations: Siplizumab significantly reduced the cumulative frequency of alloreactive sequences traceable to unstimulated CD4+ memory T cells. A naive or memory phenotype could not be assigned to roughly 75-97% of proliferating CD4+ or CD8+ clones. In reactions with siplizumab, an average of approximately 69% of mappable alloreactive CD4+ clones were Treg-derived, compared with 26.9% in control reactions. Whether proliferating Tregs from siplizumab cultures were suppressive was not functionally confirmed. Unstimulated naive T cells appeared more diverse than memory T cells, and naive cells seemed to contribute substantially to the alloresponse. Because sequences at frequencies below about 10^-5 were poorly captured, only a minor fraction of alloreactive clones could be mapped back to unstimulated subsets.

Sorted unstimulated T cells, along with proliferating T cells recovered from mixed lymphocyte reactions, underwent TCRbeta CDR3 sequencing. Fresh whole blood from fewer than twelve HLA-typed healthy donors was used to isolate PBMCs. To map where alloreactive clones came from, CD4+ non-regulatory T cells in the unstimulated state were FACS-sorted. Counted from cysteine to phenylalanine, this CDR3 has 15 amino acids. CDR3 DNA is the only sequence kept; it has 45 bases, read in frame from the first base. Reading the germline V gene (reference sequence) gives CDR1 LNHDA and CDR2 SQIVND. Trimming removed 3 bases from V and 8 bases from J, leaving 18 bases between the germline ends. For this clone: It has no known antigen specificity. No much larger clone is present one base from it, and per-base qualities are unavailable.

The method was the immunoSEQ multiplex PCR assay. The deep sequencing platform assayed about 91,000 TCR templates per sample. Genomic DNA extracted from sorted T cells was used for TCRbeta CDR3 sequencing. Per the source publication's procedure: Clonal analysis of TCRbeta CDR3 data was done in the R programming language. Unstimulated samples were compared with post-reaction CFSE-low samples to define alloreactive CD4+ and CD8+ clones. Regulatory or non-regulatory origin was assigned to alloreactive CD4+ clones by matching of sequences to sorted unstimulated Treg and non-Treg repertoires. The table comes from immuneACCESS by way of TCRdb, which keeps in-frame sequences with V and J called. Part of the clones is missing from these tables; in studies checked, under half for an unresolved V gene and the rest for unknown reasons. V and J calls and clone size are as listed in that table; D and trimming were resolved from the DNA. A total of around 86,000 clones appear in this sample, approximately 93% of them only once. The ten largest clonotypes hold around 0.33% of the sample.

Sequenced sample: non-Treg CD4+ T cells sorted from blood. The cell subset or site label for this specimen denotes: FACS-sorted unstimulated CD4+ non-regulatory T cells. This TCR derives from a human donor in good health. The chain couples TRBV19 to TRBJ2-3, and possibly TRBD1, on 6 matching bases. The DNA sequence reads TGTGCCAGTAGTATCGCCACAGGGTTGGTTGGTACGCAGTATTTT. Translated, this gives CASSIATGLVGTQYF.